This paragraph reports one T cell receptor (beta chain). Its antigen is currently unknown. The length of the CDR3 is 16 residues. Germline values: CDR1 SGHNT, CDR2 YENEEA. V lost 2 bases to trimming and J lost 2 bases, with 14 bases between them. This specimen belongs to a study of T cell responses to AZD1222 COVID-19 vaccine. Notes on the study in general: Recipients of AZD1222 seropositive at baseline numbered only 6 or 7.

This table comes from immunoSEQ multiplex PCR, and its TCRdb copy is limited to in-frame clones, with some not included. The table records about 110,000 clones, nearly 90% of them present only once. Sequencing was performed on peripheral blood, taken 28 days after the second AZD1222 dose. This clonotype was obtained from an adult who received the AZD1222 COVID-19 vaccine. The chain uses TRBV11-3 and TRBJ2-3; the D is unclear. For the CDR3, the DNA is TGTGCCAGCAGCTTACGTGCGGATCGGTACACAGATACGCAGTATTTT. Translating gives CASSLRADRYTDTQYF.